The clone carrying this T cell receptor (beta chain) was counted at least ten times. No antigen is known for it. TCRdb itself ran the 5' RACE reads through MiXCR, one entry per CDR3 protein. The sample lists 450,000 or so distinct CDR3 sequences, approximately 24% occurring once. These data belong to a study of identical twins. CDR1 is SQVTM and CDR2 is ANQGSEA in the germline V gene. The V and J ends lost 7 bases and 7 bases respectively, with 10 bases between them. The CDR3 covers 11 residues. General observations from the study: These conclusions were based on statistical analysis (cross-sectional, not following the same donors).

This same sample was also taken into another study, of T cells expressing NK-cell markers.

This receptor was identified in a woman under 30 in good health. The sample was CD4+ T cells sorted from blood. V gene TRBV29-1 combines with J gene TRBJ2-2; the D is unclear. The CDR3 coding sequence is TGCAGCGGGTTTATGGTCGGGGAGCTGTTTTTT. Translated: CSGFMVGELFF.